What follows are 23 T cell receptor beta chains derived from one specimen sequenced in a study of blood T cell repertoires in COVID-19. Clones were sequenced by immunoSEQ multiplex PCR, and TCRdb holds only the in-frame ones, with some missing. The sample holds some 100,000 clones, 75% to 90% seen once. The specimen was peripheral blood. These receptors were obtained from a human donor with acute or convalescent COVID-19. The donor label of this sample is uncertain.

CDR3 region: CASSQDWTTGNTIYF. Here the CDR3 DNA reads TGTGCCAGCAGCCAAGATTGGACAACTGGAAACACCATATATTTT. This chain links TRBV4-2 with TRBJ1-3; D is possibly TRBD1 (5 bases). The CDR3 runs 15 residues. V shed 0 bases and J shed 2 bases, with 8 bases lying between them. Germline CDR1 LGHNA, CDR2 YNFKEQ.

The V and J genes are TRBV3-1 (or the pseudogene TRBV3-2) and TRBJ2-1, with 8 bases aligning to TRBD2. The CDR3 is 16 amino acids. Germline V gene data show CDR1 as LGHDT and CDR2 as YNNKEL (reference sequence). V was clipped by 6 bases and J by 5 bases; unmatched bases: 12. The CDR3 sequence: CASRPGGAGLNNEQFF. As DNA, the CDR3 is TGTGCCAGCAGGCCGGGAGGGGCCGGGCTGAACAATGAGCAGTTCTTC.

This clone has a handful of counts. The rearrangement uses TRBV19 and TRBJ1-2; D unclear. With 6 bases removed from V and 6 bases from J, the gap between germline ends came to 17 bases. CDR1 and CDR2 from the germline V gene are LNHDA and SQIVND (reference sequence). This CDR3 has 14 amino acids. CDR3 protein: CASSSERENDGYTF. The CDR3 bases are TGTGCCAGTAGCAGTGAACGGGAGAACGATGGCTACACCTTC.

V usage is TRBV10-3 and J usage is TRBJ1-4; possibly TRBD1 for D (5 bases). The CDR3 consists of 16 residues. Trimming pared 2 bases from V and 8 bases from J, leaving 18 bases between. Germline V gene sequence: CDR1 ENHRY, CDR2 SYGVKD. The CDR3 protein is CAISEERGSPGEKLFF. The CDR3 DNA reads TGTGCCATCAGTGAGGAGCGGGGCAGTCCCGGCGAAAAACTGTTTTTT.

The rearrangement links TRBV5-4 to TRBJ1-3; D not certain. Germline CDR1 and CDR2: SGHNT and YYREEE (reference sequence). The CDR3 has 15 residues. Trimming removed 4 bases at V and 1 base at J, with 12 bases between. Written as DNA, the CDR3 is TGTGCCAGCAGCGTAGCGGGCGGGTCTGGAAACACCATATATTTT. It translates to CASSVAGGSGNTIYF.

The chain links TRBV9 to TRBJ2-3, with 7 bases fitting TRBD1. The J segment lost 4 bases and the V segment lost 3 bases, leaving 2 bases of the junction unmatched. Looked up from germline, CDR1 is SGDLS and CDR2 is YYNGEE. This CDR3 has 13 amino acids. The CDR3 protein is CASSGGGPDTQYF. The CDR3 nucleotides read TGTGCCAGCAGCGGAGGGGGCCCAGATACGCAGTATTTT.

This clone has only one observation. The chain combines TRBV9 with TRBJ1-2, with 7 positions matching TRBD1. Germline V gives CDR1 SGDLS, CDR2 YYNGEE. V shed 3 bases and J 3 bases; nucleotides not matched to a gene: 11. CDR3 size: 16 residues. The CDR3 spells CASSADQGGAYYGYTF. CDR3 sequence (DNA): TGTGCCAGCAGCGCCGACCAAGGGGGCGCTTACTATGGCTACACCTTC.

V gene TRBV28 combines with J gene TRBJ2-7; D might be TRBD2 (5 bases). Per germline, CDR1 MDHEN and CDR2 SYDVKM. V lost 8 bases to trimming and J lost 10 bases, with 15 bases between them. This CDR3 contains 11 residues. CDR3 region: CASVSGESQYF. Here the CDR3 DNA reads TGTGCCAGCGTCAGCGGTGAGAGTCAGTACTTC.

The chain carries TRBV2 and TRBJ1-6; no clear D gene. The CDR3 contains 13 residues. Germline loops: CDR1 SNHLY, CDR2 FYNNEI. V gave up 8 bases and J gave up 7 bases, with 12 bases separating them. The CDR3 region is CASGQMLNSPLHF. In nucleotides, the CDR3 is TGTGCCAGCGGGCAAATGTTGAATTCACCCCTCCACTTT.

A word on this clone: The same CDR3 arises from other DNA sequences in this sample as well. The chain employs TRBV7-2 and TRBJ1-1, with TRBD1 matching 7 bases. Trimming at V came to 1 base and at J to 1 base, leaving 0 bases not matched to a gene. Germline CDR1 is SGHTA and CDR2 is FQGNSA. CDR3 length equals 14 residues. CDR3 residues: CASSLGQGNTEAFF. Written as DNA, the CDR3 is TGTGCCAGCAGCTTAGGACAGGGGAACACTGAAGCTTTCTTT.

CDR3 in DNA: TGTGCCAGCCGTAAACAGGGGGCTGGGTATGAGCAGTTCTTC. Its translation: CASRKQGAGYEQFF. The rearrangement uses TRBV3-1 (or the pseudogene TRBV3-2) and TRBJ2-1, with 9 nucleotides matching TRBD1. J lost 8 bases, V lost 8 bases, and 10 bases had no gene match. The germline V gene encodes CDR1 LGHDT and CDR2 YNNKEL (reference sequence). The CDR3 loop spans 14 amino acids.

The chain couples TRBV19 to TRBJ2-3; 10 nucleotides match TRBD1. After removal of 7 bases from V and 5 bases from J, the junction contained 9 bases not matched to a gene. This CDR3 has 15 amino acids. Germline V gene sequence: CDR1 LNHDA, CDR2 SQIVND (reference sequence). DNA of the CDR3: TGTGCCAGTAAAGGGACGGGACAGGGGCGAGATACGCAGTATTTT. Protein sequence: CASKGTGQGRDTQYF. The entire variable domain, with the rest obtained from reference TRBV19 and TRBJ2-3, is as follows: DGGITQSPKYLFRKEGQNVTLSCEQNLNHDAMYWYRQDPGQGLRLIYYSQIVNDFQKGDIAEGYSVSREKKESFPLTVTSAQKNPTAFYLCASKGTGQGRDTQYFGPGTRLTVL.

J is TRBJ2-7 and V is TRBV7-2, with D possibly matching TRBD1 (5 bases). V shed 1 base and J shed 6 bases, with 10 bases lying between them. Germline CDR1 reads SGHTA; CDR2 reads FQGNSA. CDR3 length equals 13 residues. The CDR3 nucleotides are TGTGCCAGCAGCTTAGAGACAGTCACCGAGCAGTACTTC. Translation gives CASSLETVTEQYF. The full variable domain, rest sourced from reference TRBV7-2 and TRBJ2-7, is GAGVSQSPSNKVTEKGKDVELRCDPISGHTALYWYRQSLGQGLEFLIYFQGNSAPDKSGLPSDRFSAERTGGSVSTLTIQRTQQEDSAVYLCASSLETVTEQYFGPGTRLTVT.

The chain uses TRBV28 and TRBJ1-2, with 10 bases that match TRBD1. The CDR3 has 13 residues. Germline V lookup: CDR1 MDHEN, CDR2 SYDVKM. The ends lost 6 bases at V and 8 bases at J; junction bases unmatched: 6. CDR3 nucleotides: TGTGCCAGCAGACGACAGGGGGCGGAGGGCTACACCTTC. Protein sequence: CASRRQGAEGYTF.

The V call is TRBV28, the J call TRBJ2-3; 9 nucleotides match TRBD2. The CDR3 totals 15 residues. The germline V gene has CDR1 MDHEN and CDR2 SYDVKM. J was trimmed by 5 bases and V by 6 bases; bases with no gene match: 9. CDR3 sequence reads: CASSSLAGFGDTQYF. CDR3 in DNA: TGTGCCAGCAGCAGTCTAGCGGGATTCGGAGATACGCAGTATTTT.

This chain links TRBV30 with TRBJ1-2; no definite D call. Germline-derived CDR1 and CDR2 are GTSNPN and SVGIG (reference sequence). The V end lost 1 base, the J end lost 0 bases, and 12 bases lay between the germline ends. The CDR3 extends over 15 amino acids. CDR3 DNA sequence: TGTGCCTGGAGTGGCGGGGTTGGTGCTAACTATGGCTACACCTTC. Protein product: CAWSGGVGANYGYTF. Together with reference TRBV30 and TRBJ1-2, the CDR3 gives the full variable domain: SQTIHQWPATLVQPVGSPLSLECTVEGTSNPNLYWYRQAAGRGLQLLFYSVGIGQISSEVPQNLSASRPQDRQFILSSKKLLLSDSGFYLCAWSGGVGANYGYTFGSGTRLTVV.

The chain uses TRBV30 and TRBJ2-1; 12 positions match TRBD2. Trimming took 5 bases from V and 9 from J; bases not matched to a gene: 8. The CDR3 is 14 amino acids. From germline, CDR1 is GTSNPN and CDR2 SVGIG (reference sequence). CDR3 protein: CAWSTSGGSLEQFF. The CDR3 DNA reads as TGTGCCTGGTCCACTAGCGGGGGGTCCCTTGAGCAGTTCTTC.

The genes are TRBV30 and TRBJ2-2, with 13 nucleotides matching TRBD2. Germline V gene data show CDR1 as GTSNPN and CDR2 as SVGIG (reference sequence). With V trimmed by 2 bases and J by 0 bases, 3 bases remained unmatched. The CDR3 covers 17 residues. CDR3 bases: TGTGCCTGGAGTCAAGGGACTAGCGGGGCGAACACCGGGGAGCTGTTTTTT. Protein product: CAWSQGTSGANTGELFF.

The CDR3 DNA sequence: TGTGCCAGCTCACAACAGGGAGCAACTAATGAAAAACTGTTTTTT. Residues: CASSQQGATNEKLFF. The rearrangement joins TRBV18 to TRBJ1-4; maybe TRBD1 (6 bases). The CDR3 has 15 amino acids. The germline V gene has CDR1 KGHSH and CDR2 LQKENI. The V and J ends lost 4 bases and 0 bases respectively, with 9 bases between them.

This rearrangement joins TRBV5-1 to TRBJ1-1; possibly TRBD1 for D (5 bases). The V end lost 2 bases, the J end lost 1 base, and 9 bases lay between the germline ends. Germline V gene sequence: CDR1 SGHRS, CDR2 YFSETQ. CDR3 length: 14 amino acids. As DNA, the CDR3 is TGCGCCAGCAGCTTTTCAGGGCCGAACACTGAAGCTTTCTTT. It specifies CASSFSGPNTEAFF.

This clone was seen only once. This sequence joins TRBV6-5 and TRBJ1-2; TRBD1 matches 8 bases. Germline CDR1 reads MNHEY; CDR2 reads SVGAGI. V dropped 4 bases and J dropped 8; count of bases not matched to a gene: 12. The CDR3 has 15 residues. The CDR3: CASSLAGQGASGYTF. CDR3 DNA: TGTGCCAGCAGTTTGGCCGGGCAGGGGGCATCGGGCTACACCTTC.

The CDR3 sequence: CASSLVSGQGYEQYF. The CDR3 DNA follows: TGCGCCAGCAGCTTGGTTTCGGGACAGGGCTACGAGCAGTACTTC. The chain couples TRBV5-1 to TRBJ2-7; 9 nucleotides agree with TRBD1. This CDR3 is 15 amino acids long. V dropped 0 bases and J dropped 3; count of bases not matched to a gene: 4. The germline V gene encodes CDR1 SGHRS and CDR2 YFSETQ.

The rearrangement uses TRBV18 and TRBJ1-6; 11 positions agree with TRBD1. With V trimmed by 5 bases and J by 0 bases, 6 bases remained unmatched. Germline-derived CDR1 and CDR2 are KGHSH and LQKENI. The CDR3 spans 18 residues. The DNA of the CDR3 is TGTGCCAGCTCATCGGGACAGGGGGTTAGCTCCTATAATTCACCCCTCCACTTT. It codes for CASSSGQGVSSYNSPLHF.